Each of the 7 T cell receptor beta chains below was sequenced from the same sample in a study of blood T cell repertoires in COVID-19. TCRdb's table, derived via immunoSEQ multiplex PCR, lists solely in-frame clones and lacks some. The repertoire has 25,000 to 30,000 clones, about 88% of them found once; the top ten carry 12%. Sequencing was done on a sample of peripheral blood. These receptors came from a human donor in a cohort sampled during active COVID-19. The donor label of this sample is uncertain.

The J gene is TRBJ2-3, the V gene TRBV6-5, with D possibly being TRBD2 (5 bases). The V end lost 6 bases, the J end lost 4 bases, and 14 bases lay between the germline ends. The length of the CDR3 is 14 residues. Germline V CDR1 and CDR2: MNHEY, SVGAGI. In DNA form, the CDR3 reads TGTGCCAGCAGGCCTAGCTTTTCACCAGATACGCAGTATTTT. Translated, it gives CASRPSFSPDTQYF.

The V gene is TRBV2, the J gene TRBJ1-2; perhaps TRBD1 as D (6 bases). Per germline, CDR1 SNHLY and CDR2 FYNNEI. The CDR3 length is 12 residues. V was pared by 4 bases and J by 12 bases, with 15 bases between. DNA of the CDR3: TGTGCCAGCAGTGCGGATACGAAGGGGGACACCTTC. Protein sequence: CASSADTKGDTF.

The rearrangement joins TRBV3-1 (or the pseudogene TRBV3-2) to TRBJ2-3; 8 nucleotides agree with TRBD2. With V trimmed by 0 bases and J by 3 bases, 8 bases remained unmatched. Germline assignment: CDR1 LGHDT and CDR2 YNNKEL (reference sequence). The CDR3 has 17 amino acids. CDR3 region: CASSQEELAEITDTQYF. The CDR3 DNA reads as TGTGCCAGCAGCCAAGAAGAACTAGCGGAGATTACAGATACGCAGTATTTT.

The V and J genes are TRBV16 and TRBJ2-7, with TRBD2 matching 8 bases. V lost 3 bases to trimming and J lost 3 bases; unmatched junction nucleotides: 10. Per germline, CDR1 KGHSY and CDR2 FQNENV. This CDR3 has 16 amino acids. CDR3 DNA sequence: TGTGCCAGCAGCCAGGTAACGGGAGGGCCGGTCTACGAGCAGTACTTC. This gives the protein CASSQVTGGPVYEQYF.

The J gene is TRBJ2-3, the V gene TRBV19; perhaps TRBD2 as D (6 bases). V was shortened by 2 bases and J by 3 bases, with 6 bases between the two germline ends. This CDR3 is 13 amino acids long. Germline CDR1 and CDR2: LNHDA and SQIVND (reference sequence). The CDR3 here is CASSIRGTDTQYF. The CDR3 DNA sequence: TGTGCCAGTAGTATACGGGGGACAGATACGCAGTATTTT.

The gene calls are TRBV11-2 and TRBJ1-1, with 10 bases matching TRBD1. CDR1 and CDR2 from the germline V gene are SGHAT and FQNNGV. V lost 2 bases, J lost 4 bases, and 1 base stayed unmatched. This CDR3 is 14 amino acids long. The CDR3 loop is CASSLWDRGTEAFF. DNA for the CDR3: TGTGCCAGCAGCTTATGGGACAGGGGCACTGAAGCTTTCTTT.

The V gene is TRBV2, the J gene TRBJ2-1; perhaps TRBD1 as D (6 bases). Per the germline V gene, CDR1 is SNHLY and CDR2 is FYNNEI. V lost 6 bases to trimming and J lost 8 bases, with 20 bases between them. The CDR3 covers 15 residues. The CDR3 nucleotides read TGTGCCAGCAGCGCTTTCGGACAGACTAACGATGAGCAGTTCTTC. Protein: CASSAFGQTNDEQFF.